These 29 T cell receptor beta chains originate from one sample sequenced in a study of T-cell memory formation after mild COVID-19. TCRdb reprocessed the 5' RACE reads via MiXCR and lists one record per CDR3 protein. The sample includes about 310,000 distinct CDR3 sequences, approximately 19% seen only once; the top ten take roughly 21%. Sequencing used PBMCs or a T cell subset sorted from them (not recorded which). All receptors come from a man between 18 and 29 years old who had mild COVID-19 (a few samples of this study predate the infection). Cell type and time point are not known.

This clonotype was picked up a small number of times. This rearrangement joins TRBV7-3 to TRBJ2-5, with a tentative D call TRBD2 (5 bases). V dropped 8 bases and J dropped 1 base, with 11 bases sitting between them. CDR1 SGHTA and CDR2 FQGTGA come from the germline V gene. The CDR3 consists of 13 residues. The CDR3 sequence is CASQRTPQETQYF. CDR3 nucleotides: TGTGCCAGCCAGCGGACCCCCCAAGAGACCCAGTACTTC.

The genes are TRBV2 and TRBJ1-5, with D perhaps matching TRBD1 (6 bases). This CDR3 comprises 13 residues. V was trimmed by 5 bases and J by 5 bases, leaving 10 bases between them. From germline, CDR1 is SNHLY and CDR2 FYNNEI. The CDR3 here is CASSPTGYQPQHF. CDR3 nucleotide sequence: TGTGCCAGCAGTCCGACAGGATATCAGCCCCAGCATTTT.

This clonotype was seen more than once but under ten times. J is TRBJ2-7 and V is TRBV11-2; 7 bases line up with TRBD1. With V trimmed by 5 bases and J by 4 bases, 8 bases remained unmatched. CDR1 and CDR2 (germline): SGHAT, FQNNGV. CDR3 length: 14 amino acids. CDR3 residues: CASSMGQSFYEQYV. The CDR3 nucleotides are TGTGCCAGCAGCATGGGACAGAGTTTTTACGAGCAGTACGTC.

The chain recombines TRBV6-6 with TRBJ2-5; 12 positions match TRBD2. The CDR3 spans 16 residues. V trimming: 2 bases; J trimming: 3 bases; junction bases outside the gene matches: 4. The V gene's germline CDR1 is MNHNY and CDR2 SVGAGI (reference sequence). Here the CDR3 reads CASSYTSGGLKETQYF. The CDR3 DNA sequence: TGTGCCAGCAGTTACACTAGCGGGGGGTTAAAAGAGACCCAGTACTTC.

The V gene is TRBV20-1, the J gene TRBJ2-3; 13 bases are a match to TRBD2. The germline V gene has CDR1 DFQATT and CDR2 SNEGSKA (reference sequence). Losses at the gene ends were 5 bases for V and 8 bases for J; bases not matched to a gene: 10. CDR3 size: 15 residues. CDR3 coding DNA: TGCAGTGCTTCCCGGACTAGCGGGGGTATAGCTACGCAGTATTTT. This encodes CSASRTSGGIATQYF.

This clonotype was counted at least ten times. The chain is built from TRBV27 and TRBJ1-5; 8 bases agree with TRBD1. The junction had 12 bases not matched to a gene; V was cut back by 4 bases and J by 7 bases. The CDR3 consists of 16 residues. Per the germline V gene, CDR1 is MNHEY and CDR2 is SMNVEV (reference sequence). Here the CDR3 reads CASSSSWTGMNQPQHF. The CDR3 DNA sequence: TGTGCCAGCAGTTCCTCATGGACAGGGATGAACCAGCCCCAGCATTTT.

The chain carries TRBV30 and TRBJ1-4, with D maybe TRBD1 (5 bases). The germline V gene has CDR1 GTSNPN and CDR2 SVGIG (reference sequence). V lost 0 bases and J lost 7, with 9 bases in between. This CDR3 is built from 13 residues. CDR3 bases: TGTGCCTGGAGTGTGCAGGGAACTGAAAAACTGTTTTTT. Its protein is CAWSVQGTEKLFF. The complete variable domain, with remaining parts taken from reference TRBV30 and TRBJ1-4, reads SQTIHQWPATLVQPVGSPLSLECTVEGTSNPNLYWYRQAAGRGLQLLFYSVGIGQISSEVPQNLSASRPQDRQFILSSKKLLLSDSGFYLCAWSVQGTEKLFFGSGTQLSVL.

The rearrangement joins TRBV28 to TRBJ2-3; D remains ambiguous. The ends were cut back, 4 bases at V and 1 base at J, with 12 bases in the middle. CDR3 length equals 15 residues. Germline V gene sequence: CDR1 MDHEN, CDR2 SYDVKM. The DNA for the CDR3 is TGTGCCAGCAGTTCCCTCTGGGCGGGCACAGATACGCAGTATTTT. It yields the protein CASSSLWAGTDTQYF.

This clonotype was seen more than once but under ten times. J is TRBJ2-3 and V is TRBV11-2; TRBD2 might be the D (5 bases). This CDR3 spans 11 amino acids. Per germline, CDR1 SGHAT and CDR2 FQNNGV. V lost 7 bases to trimming and J lost 7 bases, with 9 bases between them. The CDR3 spells CASNPGNTQYF. The CDR3 DNA follows: TGTGCCAGCAACCCCGGGAATACGCAGTATTTT.

This clonotype was recorded a few times. CDR3 residues: CASSFLAGHASTDTQYF. The CDR3 DNA reads TGCGCCAGCAGCTTCCTAGCGGGGCACGCTAGCACAGATACGCAGTATTTT. The J gene is TRBJ2-3, the V gene TRBV5-1; the match to TRBD2 covers 9 bases. The germline V gene has CDR1 SGHRS and CDR2 YFSETQ. The CDR3 is made up of 17 amino acids. V lost 2 bases, J lost 0 bases, and 7 bases stayed unmatched.

This clonotype came up a few times. This sequence joins TRBV11-3 and TRBJ2-1; TRBD2 matches at 11 bases. J lost 4 bases, V lost 4 bases, and 6 bases had no gene match. Germline CDR1 and CDR2: SGHNT and YENEEA. The length of the CDR3 is 16 residues. In DNA, the CDR3 is TGTGCCAGCAGCTCAAATAGCGGGGGGGCGTACAATGAGCAGTTCTTC. Its translation is CASSSNSGGAYNEQFF. Using reference TRBV11-3 and TRBJ2-1 for the parts outside the CDR3, the full variable domain is EAGVVQSPRYKIIEKKQPVAFWCNPISGHNTLYWYLQNLGQGPELLIRYENEEAVDDSQLPKDRFSAERLKGVDSTLKIQPAELGDSAVYLCASSSNSGGAYNEQFFGPGTRLTVL.

The chain is built from TRBV20-1 and TRBJ2-1; 9 bases line up with TRBD2. This CDR3 has 14 residues. V shed 2 bases and J 7 bases; nucleotides not matched to a gene: 6. Germline V gene sequence: CDR1 DFQATT, CDR2 SNEGSKA (reference sequence). The CDR3 DNA sequence: TGCAGTGCTAGACGGGCGGGAGGGGTGAATGAGCAGTTCTTC. It codes for CSARRAGGVNEQFF.

The V call is TRBV7-9, the J call TRBJ1-6; the D gene is possibly TRBD1 (5 bases). The CDR3 runs to 12 residues. Trimming took 1 base from V and 11 from J, leaving 6 bases between them. CDR1 and CDR2 from the germline V gene are SEHNR and FQNEAQ (reference sequence). CDR3 amino acids: CASSLGGTPLHF. The CDR3 DNA follows: TGTGCCAGCAGCTTAGGGGGGACACCCCTCCACTTT. Full variable domain (rest looked up from reference TRBV7-9 and TRBJ1-6): DTGVSQNPRHKITKRGQNVTFRCDPISEHNRLYWYRQTLGQGPEFLTYFQNEAQLEKSRLLSDRFSAERPKGSFSTLEIQRTEQGDSAMYLCASSLGGTPLHFGNGTRLTVT.

This clonotype was found a few times. The chain recombines TRBV2 with TRBJ1-1, with D tentatively TRBD1 (5 bases). CDR1 SNHLY and CDR2 FYNNEI come from the germline V gene. The V and J ends lost 6 bases and 7 bases respectively, with 9 bases between them. This CDR3 contains 11 residues. CDR3 nucleotides: TGTGCCAGCAGGGCAGGGCTTGAAGCTTTCTTT. Its translation: CASRAGLEAFF.

This clonotype was seen ten or more times. The rearrangement joins TRBV20-1 to TRBJ2-5; TRBD1 agrees at 7 bases. V was clipped by 6 bases and J by 2 bases; unmatched bases: 3. The CDR3 extends over 12 amino acids. Germline V gene lookup returns CDR1 DFQATT and CDR2 SNEGSKA (reference sequence). Here the CDR3 reads CSAPGQQETQYF. The DNA for the CDR3 is TGCAGTGCCCCGGGACAGCAAGAGACCCAGTACTTC.

This clonotype was seen only a few times. The chain carries TRBV5-1 and TRBJ2-5, with D possibly being TRBD2 (6 bases). This CDR3 has 17 amino acids. Trimming shortened V by 0 bases and J by 7 bases, and 22 bases separated the two germline ends. Germline V CDR1 and CDR2: SGHRS, YFSETQ. The DNA of the CDR3 is TGCGCCAGCAGCTTGGGTTCTCGCGGGGAACGGAGAGTGACCCAGTACTTC. The encoded protein is CASSLGSRGERRVTQYF. The variable domain in full, completed from reference TRBV5-1 and TRBJ2-5, reads KAGVTQTPRYLIKTRGQQVTLSCSPISGHRSVSWYQQTPGQGLQFLFEYFSETQRNKGNFPGRFSGRQFSNSRSEMNVSTLELGDSALYLCASSLGSRGERRVTQYFGPGTRLLVL.

The chain is built from TRBV5-1 and TRBJ1-2, with D tentatively TRBD1 (5 bases). CDR3 length: 17 amino acids. Germline loops: CDR1 SGHRS, CDR2 YFSETQ. The DNA for the CDR3 is TGCCCCAAAATTAAGGGCAGGGATCCCCTTCGGACCTATGGCTACACCTTC. This translates into CPKIKGRDPLRTYGYTF.

The V call is TRBV18, the J call TRBJ1-1; TRBD1 is a possible D gene (5 bases). Trimming shortened V by 2 bases and J by 4 bases, and 14 bases separated the two germline ends. CDR3 size: 15 residues. Germline CDR1 and CDR2: KGHSH and LQKENI. CDR3 DNA sequence: TGTGCCAGCTCACCATATCTGGGGGGTTTCACTGAAGCTTTCTTT. Its translation: CASSPYLGGFTEAFF.

The chain links TRBV20-1 to TRBJ2-3; 10 bases fit TRBD2. CDR3 length equals 17 residues. Germline lookup yields CDR1 DFQATT and CDR2 SNEGSKA (reference sequence). J lost 1 base, V lost 1 base, and 8 bases had no gene match. The CDR3 protein is CSARVGIAGGRTDTQYF. Here the CDR3 DNA reads TGCAGTGCTAGAGTCGGGATAGCGGGGGGCCGCACAGATACGCAGTATTTT.

The rearrangement links TRBV5-1 to TRBJ1-2; no firm D call. The V end was cut by 4 bases, the J end by 4 bases, with 11 bases between. In germline, CDR1 is SGHRS, CDR2 YFSETQ. This CDR3 region has 13 residues. In DNA, the CDR3 is TGCGCCAGCAGCCCGGGAGACACCTATGGCTACACCTTC. This gives the protein CASSPGDTYGYTF.

This chain joins TRBV7-9 and TRBJ1-2; 8 bases match TRBD1. With 5 bases clipped from V and 8 bases from J, the junction kept 4 bases outside the gene matches. The germline gives CDR1 SEHNR, CDR2 FQNEAQ (reference sequence). This CDR3 has 12 residues. CDR3 DNA: TGTGCCAGCAGCCCTCAGGGGGCAGGCTACACCTTC. Residues: CASSPQGAGYTF. The whole variable domain, remainder taken from reference TRBV7-9 and TRBJ1-2, is DTGVSQNPRHKITKRGQNVTFRCDPISEHNRLYWYRQTLGQGPEFLTYFQNEAQLEKSRLLSDRFSAERPKGSFSTLEIQRTEQGDSAMYLCASSPQGAGYTFGSGTRLTVV.

The chain has TRBV5-1 and TRBJ2-7; D uncertain. There are 13 residues in the CDR3. Trimming left V 0 bases short and J 3 bases short, with 7 bases between. Germline V gives CDR1 SGHRS, CDR2 YFSETQ. In DNA form, the CDR3 reads TGCGCCAGCAGCTTGGAGATAAGCTACGAGCAGTACTTC. It yields the protein CASSLEISYEQYF. The full variable domain, in which reference TRBV5-1 and TRBJ2-7 provide the parts outside the CDR3, is KAGVTQTPRYLIKTRGQQVTLSCSPISGHRSVSWYQQTPGQGLQFLFEYFSETQRNKGNFPGRFSGRQFSNSRSEMNVSTLELGDSALYLCASSLEISYEQYFGPGTRLTVT.

This chain joins TRBV6-2 or TRBV6-3 and TRBJ1-1; 11 nucleotides align to TRBD1. Germline-derived CDR1 and CDR2 are MNHEY and SVGEGT. CDR3 length: 18 amino acids. The junction had 14 bases not matched to a gene; V was cut back by 4 bases and J by 4 bases. As DNA, the CDR3 is TGTGCCAGCAGTTTGCGCCTCCGGGACAGGGGGTTAGTCACTGAAGCTTTCTTT. Translation gives CASSLRLRDRGLVTEAFF.

This clonotype has just a few counts. This sequence joins TRBV5-1 and TRBJ1-1; D uncertain. CDR1 and CDR2 (germline): SGHRS, YFSETQ. Between the trimmed V and J ends, which lost 5 bases and 1 base, there was a span of 9 bases. This CDR3 has 13 amino acids. The CDR3: CASRQQENTEAFF. CDR3 DNA: TGCGCCAGCAGACAACAAGAGAACACTGAAGCTTTCTTT.

This clonotype was detected a few times. The CDR3 DNA sequence: TGTGCCAGGACCGGGACAGGGGGATCCTACGAGCAGTACGTC. Its protein product is CARTGTGGSYEQYV. The chain links TRBV19 to TRBJ2-7; 11 nucleotides line up with TRBD1. Germline assignment: CDR1 LNHDA and CDR2 SQIVND (reference sequence). V lost 9 bases to trimming and J lost 1 base; unmatched junction nucleotides: 5. This CDR3 has 14 amino acids.

V and J are TRBV6-1 and TRBJ1-2, with D tentatively TRBD1 (5 bases). This CDR3 has 13 residues. The germline gives CDR1 MNHNS, CDR2 SASEGT. V lost 7 bases and J 2 bases, leaving 11 bases between the germline ends. CDR3 sequence reads: CASKRGANYGYTF. In DNA, the CDR3 is TGTGCCAGCAAAAGAGGGGCAAACTATGGCTACACCTTC.

This clonotype was observed a handful of times. The chain links TRBV5-1 to TRBJ2-5; TRBD1 agrees at 12 bases. V was clipped by 4 bases and J by 5 bases; unmatched bases: 6. The CDR3 is 15 residues long. Germline assignment: CDR1 SGHRS and CDR2 YFSETQ. The CDR3 DNA sequence: TGCGCCAGCAGCAGCGGGGACAGGGGGCCTGAGACCCAGTACTTC. The encoded protein is CASSSGDRGPETQYF.

This clonotype was detected once. The V gene is TRBV20-1, the J gene TRBJ2-5, with 9 positions matching TRBD2. The CDR3 has 14 residues. The trim removed 6 bases at V and 5 bases at J, leaving 10 bases unmatched. CDR1 and CDR2 from the germline V gene are DFQATT and SNEGSKA (reference sequence). Written as DNA, the CDR3 is TGCAGTGCGCCAGCGGGGGGACTGGGGGAGACCCAGTACTTC. Residues: CSAPAGGLGETQYF.

Of note for this clonotype: The junction does not match germline at one end; this may be a read error. The chain links TRBV6-5 to TRBJ2-5; D unclear. CDR1 is MNHEY, CDR2 SVGAGI, per germline. CDR3 length: 14 residues. The CDR3: CASSYSRVGETQYF. The CDR3 DNA reads TGTGCCAGCAGCTACTCGCGAGTCGGGGAGACCCAGTACTTC.